Following are 15 T cell receptor beta chains from one sample sequenced in a study of blood T cell repertoires in COVID-19. Clones were read by immunoSEQ multiplex PCR, and TCRdb kept only the in-frame ones, dropping some. The profile covers about 50,000 clones, with more than 75% appearing a single time and approximately 2% taken by the ten largest. What was sequenced was peripheral blood. The receptors derive from a woman in her fifties or sixties with acute or convalescent COVID-19.

The V call is TRBV24-1, the J call TRBJ2-7, with 8 positions matching TRBD2. Germline V gives CDR1 KGHDR, CDR2 SFDVKD. After removal of 9 bases from V and 0 bases from J, the junction contained 3 bases not matched to a gene. CDR3 length: 13 residues. CDR3 nucleotides: TGTGCCACCCATCGGGGGGGCTCCTACGAGCAGTACTTC. This gives the protein CATHRGGSYEQYF.

This clone came up a few times. The chain has TRBV24-1 and TRBJ2-1; TRBD2 matches 15 bases. Germline lookup yields CDR1 KGHDR and CDR2 SFDVKD. V lost 7 bases, J lost 7 bases, and 4 bases stayed unmatched. This CDR3 comprises 15 residues. As DNA, the CDR3 is TGTGCCACCAGGGGGACTAGCGGGAGGTCGAATGAGCAGTTCTTC. Encoded protein: CATRGTSGRSNEQFF.

The J gene is TRBJ1-1, the V gene TRBV15; D is perhaps TRBD1 (5 bases). The ends were cut back, 0 bases at V and 3 bases at J, with 11 bases in the middle. Germline V gene lookup returns CDR1 LNHNV and CDR2 YYDKDF (reference sequence). CDR3 size: 15 residues. CDR3 nucleotides: TGTGCCACCAGCAGAGATCGGAGGGGTGACACTGAAGCTTTCTTT. This encodes CATSRDRRGDTEAFF.

This chain joins TRBV27 and TRBJ1-3, with 8 bases lining up with TRBD1. Trimming took 5 bases from V and 0 from J; bases not matched to a gene: 9. Germline V lookup: CDR1 MNHEY, CDR2 SMNVEV (reference sequence). This CDR3 has 17 residues. CDR3 protein: CASSLRGTGNSGNTIYF. The CDR3 nucleotides are TGTGCCAGCAGTCTTAGGGGGACAGGAAACTCTGGAAACACCATATATTTT.

The chain combines TRBV1 with TRBJ1-5; no check of the table's D call, TRBD1, against the DNA was made. TRBV1 represents a pseudogene. The CDR3 runs 17 residues. The DNA of the CDR3 is TGCACCAGCAGCCAAGAGCCCACAGGCATTGGCAATCAGCCCCAGCATTTT. Translated: CTSSQEPTGIGNQPQHF.

The chain combines TRBV18 with TRBJ2-7; D may be TRBD1 (6 bases). CDR1 and CDR2 from the germline V gene are KGHSH and LQKENI. This CDR3 comprises 13 residues. The germline V and J ends were trimmed by 6 bases and 3 bases, with 12 bases remaining between them. CDR3 sequence reads: CASSPGQYYEQYF. The CDR3 bases are TGTGCCAGCTCCCCCGGACAGTACTACGAGCAGTACTTC.

The chain uses TRBV12-5 and TRBJ1-2, with 10 bases aligning to TRBD1. Germline CDR1 LGHNT, CDR2 FRNRAP. The length of the CDR3 is 16 residues. J lost 6 bases, V lost 1 base, and 8 bases had no gene match. DNA of the CDR3: TGTGCTAGTGGTTTGGACCACCCCGGGACAGGGGATGGCTACACCTTC. It translates to CASGLDHPGTGDGYTF.

The gene calls are TRBV11-2 and TRBJ1-2; perhaps TRBD1 as D (5 bases). Trimming removed 1 base from V and 8 bases from J, with 11 bases in between. Germline V gene data show CDR1 as SGHAT and CDR2 as FQNNGV. The CDR3 covers 13 residues. The CDR3 loop is CASSLGGDWGYTF. The DNA for the CDR3 is TGTGCCAGCAGCTTAGGGGGCGACTGGGGCTACACCTTC.

The chain combines TRBV28 with TRBJ1-6; 8 bases line up with TRBD1. Germline lookup yields CDR1 MDHEN and CDR2 SYDVKM. This CDR3 has 16 amino acids. The V gene end was trimmed by 4 bases and the J gene end by 6 bases; junction bases not matched to a gene: 8. The CDR3 nucleotides are TGTGCCAGCAGTTCCGGGACAGGTCTATTTAATTCACCCCTCCACTTT. Translated, it gives CASSSGTGLFNSPLHF.

The chain joins TRBV11-3 to TRBJ1-1; 8 nucleotides line up with TRBD1. The junction had 9 bases not matched to a gene; V was cut back by 2 bases and J by 1 base. The CDR3 spans 17 residues. The germline gives CDR1 SGHNT, CDR2 YENEEA. The CDR3 is CASSLIQKGTGNTEAFF. CDR3 DNA sequence: TGTGCCAGCAGCTTAATACAAAAGGGGACAGGGAACACTGAAGCTTTCTTT.

The chain uses TRBV7-3 and TRBJ1-2, with 7 bases that match TRBD1. V shed 5 bases and J 7 bases; nucleotides not matched to a gene: 7. From germline, CDR1 is SGHTA and CDR2 FQGTGA. The CDR3 consists of 13 residues. CDR3 in amino acids: CASSDPQGFGYTF. The CDR3 bases are TGTGCCAGCAGCGACCCACAGGGGTTTGGCTACACCTTC. The entire variable domain, with the rest obtained from reference TRBV7-3 and TRBJ1-2, is as follows: GAGVSQTPSNKVTEKGKYVELRCDPISGHTALYWYRQSLGQGPEFLIYFQGTGAADDSGLPNDRFFAVRPEGSVSTLKIQRTERGDSAVYLCASSDPQGFGYTFGSGTRLTVV.

The chain combines TRBV9 with TRBJ1-2; D may be TRBD1 (5 bases). V lost 0 bases to trimming and J lost 8 bases, with 23 bases between them. Germline V gene data show CDR1 as SGDLS and CDR2 as YYNGEE. The CDR3 runs to 17 residues. The CDR3 loop reads CASSVGAPTDLSSGYTF. For the CDR3, the DNA is TGTGCCAGCAGCGTAGGAGCCCCGACAGACTTGAGTTCGGGCTACACCTTC.

This clone was counted a few times. The chain uses TRBV27 and TRBJ2-5, with D hard to call. CDR3 size: 12 residues. Trimming left V 6 bases short and J 7 bases short, with 12 bases between. Per the germline V gene, CDR1 is MNHEY and CDR2 is SMNVEV (reference sequence). The CDR3 nucleotides read TGTGCCAGCAGGACTGTACCCGGGACCCAGTACTTC. This translates into CASRTVPGTQYF.

Only a few counts were recorded for this clone. The V call is TRBV10-3, the J call TRBJ1-2; TRBD1 is a possible D gene (5 bases). This CDR3 has 14 amino acids. CDR1 and CDR2 from the germline V gene are ENHRY and SYGVKD. Trimming stripped 4 bases from V and 1 base from J, with 10 bases between. CDR3 in DNA: TGTGCCATCAGTGTGCAGGGAGGTAACTATGGCTACACCTTC. Residues: CAISVQGGNYGYTF.

V is TRBV19 and J is TRBJ1-4; 10 nucleotides match TRBD1. This CDR3 is 15 amino acids long. Germline CDR1 is LNHDA and CDR2 is SQIVND (reference sequence). V lost 5 bases, J lost 7 bases, and 7 bases stayed unmatched. Written as DNA, the CDR3 is TGTGCCAGTAGTCGGGCCGGGACAGGGGTTGAAAAACTGTTTTTT. The encoded protein is CASSRAGTGVEKLFF. The whole variable domain, remainder taken from reference TRBV19 and TRBJ1-4, is DGGITQSPKYLFRKEGQNVTLSCEQNLNHDAMYWYRQDPGQGLRLIYYSQIVNDFQKGDIAEGYSVSREKKESFPLTVTSAQKNPTAFYLCASSRAGTGVEKLFFGSGTQLSVL.